This note documents a single TCR beta chain sequence. Other DNA sequences of this sample code for an identical CDR3. Sequencing was performed with immunoSEQ multiplex PCR; in TCRdb, only in-frame clones are kept and a portion is missing. There are 950,000 to 1,300,000 clones in the sample; about three quarters occur only once, and 1.4% lies in the top ten. The data derive from a study of shared clonotypes between healthy human individuals. This CDR3 comprises 14 residues. V shed 2 bases, J shed 6 bases, and the junction held 1 base outside the gene matches. Per germline, CDR1 SGHRS and CDR2 YFSETQ. The chain links TRBV5-1 to TRBJ2-1; TRBD1 matches at 11 bases. Material: memory CD4+ T cells sorted from blood. Subset given: CD45RA-negative fraction. This sequence originates from a man in his late teens or twenties in good health. The CDR3 region is CASSLGTGGNEQFF. The CDR3 DNA follows: TGCGCCAGCAGCTTAGGGACAGGGGGCAATGAGCAGTTCTTC.